This TCR beta chain comes out of a study of beta chain features in type 1 diabetes. Study-level results: Insertions were fewer and deletions more numerous at VDJ junctions in type 1 diabetes patients.

With respect to this clone: No antigen is known for it.

With 0 bases removed from V and 3 bases from J, the gap between germline ends came to 9 bases. Per germline, CDR1 SGHRS and CDR2 YFSETQ. CDR3 length: 14 residues. The isolated RNA, all of it, was reverse transcribed, so expressed TCRB transcripts were what got sequenced. Assay used: immunoSEQ multiplex PCR; TCRdb lists only in-frame clones, some missing. The table includes about half a million clones, roughly 11% detected once. The sequencing sample was made of naive CD4+ T cells from blood. This sequence was found in a woman between 18 and 29 years old in good health. The chain carries TRBV5-1 and TRBJ2-5, with TRBD1 as a possible D gene (5 bases). CDR3 sequence: CASSLVVGEETQYF. The CDR3, as DNA: TGCGCCAGCAGCTTGGTAGTAGGGGAAGAGACCCAGTACTTC.